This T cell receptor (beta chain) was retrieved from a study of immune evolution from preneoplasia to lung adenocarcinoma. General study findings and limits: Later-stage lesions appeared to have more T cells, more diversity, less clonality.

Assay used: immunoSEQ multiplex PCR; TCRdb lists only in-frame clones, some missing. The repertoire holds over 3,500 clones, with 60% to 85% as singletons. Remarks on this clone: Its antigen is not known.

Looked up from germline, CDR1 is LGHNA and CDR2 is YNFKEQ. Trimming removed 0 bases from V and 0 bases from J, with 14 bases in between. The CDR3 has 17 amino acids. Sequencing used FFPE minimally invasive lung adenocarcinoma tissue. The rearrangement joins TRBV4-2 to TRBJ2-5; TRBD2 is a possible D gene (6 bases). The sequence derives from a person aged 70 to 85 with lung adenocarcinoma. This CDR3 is CASSQEGVAAYQETQYF. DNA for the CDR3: TGTGCCAGCAGCCAAGAGGGGGTAGCGGCGTACCAAGAGACCCAGTACTTC.